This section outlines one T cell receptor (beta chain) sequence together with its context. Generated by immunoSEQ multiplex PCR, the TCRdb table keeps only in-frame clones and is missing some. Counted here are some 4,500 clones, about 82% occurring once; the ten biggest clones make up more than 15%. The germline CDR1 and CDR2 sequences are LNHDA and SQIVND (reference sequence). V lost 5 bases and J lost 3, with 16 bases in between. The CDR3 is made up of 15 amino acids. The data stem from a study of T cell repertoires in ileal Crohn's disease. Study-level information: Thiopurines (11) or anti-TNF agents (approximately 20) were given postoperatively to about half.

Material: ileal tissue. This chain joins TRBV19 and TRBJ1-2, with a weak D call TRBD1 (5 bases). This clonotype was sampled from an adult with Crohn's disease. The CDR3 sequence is CASSLSGGDYYGYTF. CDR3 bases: TGTGCCAGTAGTTTGTCGGGGGGAGACTACTATGGCTACACCTTC.